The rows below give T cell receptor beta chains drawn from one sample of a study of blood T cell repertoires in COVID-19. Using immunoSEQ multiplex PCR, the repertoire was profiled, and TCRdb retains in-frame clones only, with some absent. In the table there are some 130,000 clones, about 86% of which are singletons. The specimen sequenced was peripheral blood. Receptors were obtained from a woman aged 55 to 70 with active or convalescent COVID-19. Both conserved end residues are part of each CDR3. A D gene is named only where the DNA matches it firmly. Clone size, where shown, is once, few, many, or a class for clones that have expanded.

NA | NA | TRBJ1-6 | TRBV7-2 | TGTGCCAGCAGCTCCACGCTCGGAGGAGACTCACCCCTCCACTTT | CASSSTLGGDSPLHF
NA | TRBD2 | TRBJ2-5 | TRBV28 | TGTGCCAGCAGTTCCCCTTTGGGTGGCGGGGGGATCCAAGAGACCCAGTACTTC | CASSSPLGGGGIQETQYF
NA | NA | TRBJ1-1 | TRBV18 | TGTGCCAGCTCAAGTACAGGGCCGCGAAACTTGAACACTGAAGCTTTCTTT | CASSSTGPRNLNTEAFF
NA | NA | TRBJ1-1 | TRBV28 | TGTGCCAGCAGTTTAACGGGCAGGGTCACTGAAGCTTTCTTT | CASSLTGRVTEAFF
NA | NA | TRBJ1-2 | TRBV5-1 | TGCGCCAGCAGCTTGGGGGGCCCCTCCTATGGCTACACCTTC | CASSLGGPSYGYTF
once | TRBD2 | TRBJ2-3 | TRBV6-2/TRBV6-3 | TGTGCCAGCAGCTTGAGACTAGCGGGAGCCGATACGCAGTATTTT | CASSLRLAGADTQYF
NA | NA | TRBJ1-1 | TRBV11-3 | TGTGCCAGCAGCTTAGGACAGGAAAACACTGAAGCTTTCTTT | CASSLGQENTEAFF
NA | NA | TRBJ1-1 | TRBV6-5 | TGTGCCAGCAGTTACTCCCTGTTACGGGTCAACACTGAAGCTTTCTTT | CASSYSLLRVNTEAFF
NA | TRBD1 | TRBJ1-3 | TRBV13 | TGTGCCAGCAGCTTAAGCCGGGACAGGGTCTCTGGAAACACCATATATTTT | CASSLSRDRVSGNTIYF
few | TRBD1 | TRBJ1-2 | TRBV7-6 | TGTGCCAGCAGCTTACGACAGGGGGTAAACTATGGCTACACCTTC | CASSLRQGVNYGYTF
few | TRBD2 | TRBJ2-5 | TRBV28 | TGTGCCAGCAGTTTCGGACTAGCGCTAGGTCGCGAAGAGACCCAGTACTTC | CASSFGLALGREETQYF
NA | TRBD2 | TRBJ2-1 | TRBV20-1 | TGCAGTGCTAGTGATGCCGGGGGAGCGGGGGCGAGGGATGAGCAGTTCTTC | CSASDAGGAGARDEQFF
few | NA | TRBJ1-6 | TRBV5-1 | TGCGCCAGCAGCCCCCGTGGCAGCTCCTATAATTCACCCCTCCACTTT | CASSPRGSSYNSPLHF
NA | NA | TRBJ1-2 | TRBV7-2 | TGTGCCAGCAGCAATGGAAGACTACCCCCCGTCACCTTC | CASSNGRLPPVTF
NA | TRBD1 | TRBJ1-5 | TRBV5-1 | TGCGCCAGCAGCCAAACAGGGGGGGAACAGCCCCAGCATTTT | CASSQTGGEQPQHF
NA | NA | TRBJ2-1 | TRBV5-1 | TGCGCCAGCAGCTGGCCCGGGGAAGCCAATGAGCAGTTCTTC | CASSWPGEANEQFF
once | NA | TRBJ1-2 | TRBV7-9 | TGTGCCAGCAGCTTAGGTGCAGGGAACTATGGCTACACCTTC | CASSLGAGNYGYTF
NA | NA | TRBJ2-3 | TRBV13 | TGTGCCAGCAGCTTAAGAGACATAGAGGATACGCAGTATTTT | CASSLRDIEDTQYF
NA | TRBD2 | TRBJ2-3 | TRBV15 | TGTGCCACCAGCAGAGGCGGGGGAAGCACAGATACGCAGTATTTT | CATSRGGGSTDTQYF
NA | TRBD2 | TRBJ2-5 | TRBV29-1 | TGCAGCGTTGAGAGGGATAGCGGGAGAGCCGAGACCCAGTACTTC | CSVERDSGRAETQYF
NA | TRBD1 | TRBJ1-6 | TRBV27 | TGTGCCAGCAGTTGGAGGGGGCATAATTCACCCCTCCACTTT | CASSWRGHNSPLHF
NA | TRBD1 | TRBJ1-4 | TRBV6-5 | TGTGCCAGCAGTTACTCGACGGGACAGGGTTGGGAAAAACTGTTTTTT | CASSYSTGQGWEKLFF
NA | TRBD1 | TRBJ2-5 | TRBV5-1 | TGCGCCAGCAGCTTGGGACAGGGGATAGAGACCCAGTACTTC | CASSLGQGIETQYF
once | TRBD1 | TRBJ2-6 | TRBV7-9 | TGTGCCAGCAGCCTCGGACAGGGAAGCTCTGGGGCCAACGTCCTGACTTTC | CASSLGQGSSGANVLTF
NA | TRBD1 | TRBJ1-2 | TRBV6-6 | TGTGCCAGCAGTTACTCGAGGGACAGCAGTATCTATGGCTACACCTTC | CASSYSRDSSIYGYTF
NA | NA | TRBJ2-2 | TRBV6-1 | TGTGCCAGCAGTGAAGCGCTTCTGGGGGGGCTGTTTTTT | CASSEALLGGLFF
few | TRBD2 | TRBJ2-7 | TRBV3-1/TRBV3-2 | TGTGCCAGCAGCGGGACTAGCGGAAGTTACGAGCAGTACTTC | CASSGTSGSYEQYF
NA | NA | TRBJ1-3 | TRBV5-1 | TGCGCCAGCAGCTTGGATCCGGGGACTGGAAACACCATATATTTT | CASSLDPGTGNTIYF
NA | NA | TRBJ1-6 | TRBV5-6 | TGTGCCAGCAGCTCGGCGGCATGGGTTACCCTCCACTTT | CASSSAAWVTLHF
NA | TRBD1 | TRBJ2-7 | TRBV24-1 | TGTGCCACCAGTGATCCTACAATGGGACAGGGGCGCGAGCAGTACTTC | CATSDPTMGQGREQYF
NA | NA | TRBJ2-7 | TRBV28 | TGTGCCAGCTGCAGGTTATCCCACGAGCAGTACTTC | CASCRLSHEQYF
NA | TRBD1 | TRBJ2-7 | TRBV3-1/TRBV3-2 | TGTGCCAGCAGCCAACATGGGACAGGGGGCTACGAGCAGTACTTC | CASSQHGTGGYEQYF
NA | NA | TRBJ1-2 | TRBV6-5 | TGTGCCAGCAGGCCAGGGGCCGCTAACTATGGCTACACCTTC | CASRPGAANYGYTF
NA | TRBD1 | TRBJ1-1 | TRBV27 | TGTGCCAGCAGCCCGGACAGGTACACTGAAGCTTTCTTT | CASSPDRYTEAFF
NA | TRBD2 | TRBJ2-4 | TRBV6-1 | TGTGCCAGCAGTGTTGAGAGCGGGAGTCTCGCTGGGCGAAACATTCAGTACTTC | CASSVESGSLAGRNIQYF
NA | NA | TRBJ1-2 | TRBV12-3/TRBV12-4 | TGTGCCAGCAGTTCCCTATTACCGGGAGGCTACACCTTC | CASSSLLPGGYTF
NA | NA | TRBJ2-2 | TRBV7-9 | TGTGCCAGCAGCTTTAGACGGGAGCTCACCGGGGAGCTGTTTTTT | CASSFRRELTGELFF
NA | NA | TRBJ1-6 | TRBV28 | TGTGCCAGCAGTGGTAGGGGGTGGTATAATTCACCCCTCCACTTT | CASSGRGWYNSPLHF
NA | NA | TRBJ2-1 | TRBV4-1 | TGCGCCAGCAGCCAAGAAGGGGATTGGAACAATGAGCAGTTCTTC | CASSQEGDWNNEQFF
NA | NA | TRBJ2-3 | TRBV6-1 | TGTGCCAGCAGTGATGGGGCGGGACTCACAGATACGCAGTATTTT | CASSDGAGLTDTQYF
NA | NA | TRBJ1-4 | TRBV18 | TGTGCCAGCTCACGGTCGATCGCGGCGGAAAAACTGTTTTTT | CASSRSIAAEKLFF
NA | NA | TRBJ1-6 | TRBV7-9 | TGTGCCAGCAGGGGGCTAGGGGATTCACCCCTCCACTTT | CASRGLGDSPLHF
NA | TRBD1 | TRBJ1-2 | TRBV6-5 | TGTGCCAGCAGCCCGGGACAGCACGGTGGCTACACCTTC | CASSPGQHGGYTF
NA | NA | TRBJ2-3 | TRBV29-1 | TGCAGCGTGGACAGATACACAGATACGCAGTATTTT | CSVDRYTDTQYF
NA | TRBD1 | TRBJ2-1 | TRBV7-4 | TGTGCCAGCAGCTTAATCCTGGGACAGGGGGATTGTGAGCAGTTCTTC | CASSLILGQGDCEQFF
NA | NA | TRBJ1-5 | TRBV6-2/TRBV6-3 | TGTGCCAGCAGTTTTAACCCGAACAGAGCTAGCAATCAGCCCCAGCATTTT | CASSFNPNRASNQPQHF
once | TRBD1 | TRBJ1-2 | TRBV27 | TGTGCCAGCGGGAGACAGGGGATCCGTGGCTACACCTTC | CASGRQGIRGYTF
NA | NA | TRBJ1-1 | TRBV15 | TGTGCCACCAGCAGAGCGGAGAAGCACACTGAAGCTTTCTTT | CATSRAEKHTEAFF